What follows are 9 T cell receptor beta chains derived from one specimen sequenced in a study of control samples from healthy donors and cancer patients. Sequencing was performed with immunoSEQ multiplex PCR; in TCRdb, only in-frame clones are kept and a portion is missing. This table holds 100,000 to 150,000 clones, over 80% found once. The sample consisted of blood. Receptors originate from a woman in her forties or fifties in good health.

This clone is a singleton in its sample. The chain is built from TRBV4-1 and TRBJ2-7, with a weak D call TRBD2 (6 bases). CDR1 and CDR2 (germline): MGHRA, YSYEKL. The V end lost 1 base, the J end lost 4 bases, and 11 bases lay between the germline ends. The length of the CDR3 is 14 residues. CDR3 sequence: CASSQVGSGYEQYF. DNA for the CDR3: TGCGCCAGCAGCCAAGTCGGGAGCGGATACGAGCAGTACTTC.

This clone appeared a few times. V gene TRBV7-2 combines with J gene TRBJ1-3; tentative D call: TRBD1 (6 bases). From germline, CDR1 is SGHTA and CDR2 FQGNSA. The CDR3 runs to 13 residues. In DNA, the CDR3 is TGTGGGGGGGGGCCGAACTCTGGAAACACCATATATTTT. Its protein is CGGGPNSGNTIYF. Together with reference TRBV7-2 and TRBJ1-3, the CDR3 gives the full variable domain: GAGVSQSPSNKVTEKGKDVELRCDPISGHTALYWYRQSLGQGLEFLIYFQGNSAPDKSGLPSDRFSAERTGGSVSTLTIQRTQQEDSAVYLCGGGPNSGNTIYFGEGSWLTVV.

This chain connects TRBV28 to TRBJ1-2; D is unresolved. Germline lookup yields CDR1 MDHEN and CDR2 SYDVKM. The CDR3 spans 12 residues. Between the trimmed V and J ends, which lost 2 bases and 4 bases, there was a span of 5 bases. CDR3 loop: CASSLDGYGYTF. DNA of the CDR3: TGTGCCAGCAGTTTAGACGGCTATGGCTACACCTTC.

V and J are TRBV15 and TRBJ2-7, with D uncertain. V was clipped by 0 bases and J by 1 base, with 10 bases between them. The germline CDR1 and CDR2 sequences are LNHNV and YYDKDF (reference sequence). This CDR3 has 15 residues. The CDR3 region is CATSRELARSYEQYF. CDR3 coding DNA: TGTGCCACCAGCAGAGAATTAGCTAGGTCCTACGAGCAGTACTTC.

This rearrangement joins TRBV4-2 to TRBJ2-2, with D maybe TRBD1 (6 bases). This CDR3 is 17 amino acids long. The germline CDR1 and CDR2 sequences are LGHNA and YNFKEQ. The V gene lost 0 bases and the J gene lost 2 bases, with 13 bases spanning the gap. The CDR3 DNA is TGTGCCAGCAGCCAAGATCTTTGGACAGCTAACACCGGGGAGCTGTTTTTT. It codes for CASSQDLWTANTGELFF.

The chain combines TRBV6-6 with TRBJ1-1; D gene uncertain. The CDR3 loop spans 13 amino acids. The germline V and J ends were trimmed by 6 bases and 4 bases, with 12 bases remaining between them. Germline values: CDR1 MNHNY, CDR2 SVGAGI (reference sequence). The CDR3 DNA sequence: TGTGCCAGCAGCCAGTTAAGCCTCACTGAAGCTTTCTTT. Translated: CASSQLSLTEAFF.

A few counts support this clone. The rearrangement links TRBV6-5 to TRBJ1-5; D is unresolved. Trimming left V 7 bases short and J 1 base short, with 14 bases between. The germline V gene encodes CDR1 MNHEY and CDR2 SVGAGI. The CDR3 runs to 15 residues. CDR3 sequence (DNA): TGTGCCAGCAATCAAAAGGGAGGGAGCAATCAGCCCCAGCATTTT. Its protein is CASNQKGGSNQPQHF.

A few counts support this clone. The CDR3 loop reads CASSLVGLEQYF. As DNA, the CDR3 is TGTGCCAGCAGCTTGGTGGGCCTCGAGCAGTACTTC. The chain uses TRBV7-9 and TRBJ2-7; no definite D call. This CDR3 contains 12 residues. In germline, CDR1 is SEHNR, CDR2 FQNEAQ (reference sequence). V was trimmed by 3 bases and J by 6 bases, leaving 9 bases between them.

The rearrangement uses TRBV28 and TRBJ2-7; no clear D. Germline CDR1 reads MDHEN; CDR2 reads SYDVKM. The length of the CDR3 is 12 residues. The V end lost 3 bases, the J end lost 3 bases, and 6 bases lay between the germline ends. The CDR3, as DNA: TGTGCCAGCAGTTTTGGCGTCTACGAGCAGTACTTC. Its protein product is CASSFGVYEQYF.